These 14 T cell receptor beta chains share one sample of origin, sequenced in a study of T cell repertoires in cytomegalovirus infection. These receptors' antigens are unknown. MiXCR, run by TCRdb on the reads, gives a single entry per CDR3 protein. The sample carries about 47,000 distinct CDR3 sequences, around 20% recorded once. Specimen: CD8+ T cells from cultured PBMCs, collected from culture after CMV antigen stimulation. These receptors all stem from a human donor in good health (CMV status not recorded). Some clones in this sample may be carry-over from other donors' samples.

V and J are TRBV27 and TRBJ2-7; D may match TRBD1 or TRBD2 (5 bases each). This CDR3 region has 14 residues. V shed 3 bases and J shed 0 bases, with 9 bases lying between them. Germline V gene data show CDR1 as MNHEY and CDR2 as SMNVEV (reference sequence). The CDR3 spells CASSFSGASYEQYF. CDR3 in DNA: TGTGCCAGCAGTTTCTCCGGGGCCTCCTACGAGCAGTACTTC.

J is TRBJ1-6 and V is TRBV10-2, with a tentative D call TRBD1 (5 bases). Germline V CDR1 and CDR2: WSHSY, SAAADI. Between the trimmed V and J ends, which lost 10 bases and 7 bases, there was a span of 20 bases. The CDR3 is 15 residues long. The chain's CDR3 is CATKPGRVNNSPLHF. CDR3 sequence (DNA): TGCGCCACCAAGCCGGGACGAGTAAACAATTCACCCCTCCACTTT.

The V call is TRBV28, the J call TRBJ1-4; no clear D gene. This CDR3 has 15 amino acids. CDR1 is MDHEN, CDR2 SYDVKM, per germline. V was clipped by 6 bases and J by 3 bases, with 14 bases between them. The CDR3 region has the DNA TGTGCCAGCAGGCTCCTCTTCCGGGCTAATGAAAAACTGTTTTTT. Translating gives CASRLLFRANEKLFF.

This rearrangement joins TRBV12-3 or TRBV12-4 to TRBJ1-2; 8 bases line up with TRBD1. The J segment lost 4 bases and the V segment lost 3 bases, leaving 13 bases of the junction unmatched. CDR3 length: 17 residues. This chain's CDR3 is CASSFYTKDRDRYGYTF. CDR3 nucleotide sequence: TGTGCCAGCAGTTTCTATACTAAGGACAGGGACCGCTATGGCTACACCTTC.

The chain carries TRBV15 and TRBJ2-5, with D possibly called TRBD1 or TRBD2 (7 bases each). CDR3 length: 14 amino acids. CDR1 LNHNV and CDR2 YYDKDF come from the germline V gene (reference sequence). Trimming took 8 bases from V and 5 from J, leaving 18 bases between them. The CDR3 bases are TGTGCCACCCTCAGCGGGGAGGGGGCGGAGACCCAGTACTTC. Residues: CATLSGEGAETQYF.

This clonotype turned up a few times. V and J are TRBV9 and TRBJ2-5, with no clear D. Germline CDR1 is SGDLS and CDR2 is YYNGEE. V lost 0 bases and J lost 2, with 8 bases in between. The CDR3 runs to 14 residues. The CDR3 DNA reads TGTGCCAGCAGCGTAGATGGTAGGCAAGAGACCCAGTACTTC. Protein: CASSVDGRQETQYF.

The chain is built from TRBV7-6 and TRBJ1-5; D is ambiguous. Trimming shortened V by 5 bases and J by 5 bases, and 16 bases separated the two germline ends. CDR1 is SGHVS, CDR2 FNYEAQ, per germline. This CDR3 has 15 amino acids. The CDR3 loop reads CASSPEVGQDQPQHF. The CDR3, as DNA: TGTGCCAGCAGCCCCGAGGTCGGGCAAGATCAGCCCCAGCATTTT.

The genes are TRBV7-8 and TRBJ1-5, with D perhaps matching TRBD1 (5 bases). The length of the CDR3 is 14 residues. Looked up from germline, CDR1 is SGHVS and CDR2 is FQNEAQ. The germline V and J ends were trimmed by 0 bases and 7 bases, with 10 bases remaining between them. CDR3 loop: CASSLAPQGQPQHF. The CDR3 nucleotides are TGTGCCAGCAGCTTAGCACCTCAGGGACAGCCCCAGCATTTT.

V gene TRBV4-1 combines with J gene TRBJ1-1; D uncertain. V lost 2 bases and J 0 bases, leaving 13 bases between the germline ends. CDR1 is MGHRA and CDR2 is YSYEKL in the germline V gene. There are 16 residues in the CDR3. CDR3 sequence: CASSQLTLGLNTEAFF. CDR3 nucleotides: TGCGCCAGCAGCCAATTGACACTGGGGTTGAACACTGAAGCTTTCTTT.

The J gene is TRBJ1-4, the V gene TRBV7-2, with D perhaps matching TRBD1 (5 bases). The CDR3 is made up of 15 amino acids. Germline CDR1 reads SGHTA; CDR2 reads FQGNSA. Trimming cost V 5 bases and J 5 bases, with 15 bases left between them. DNA for the CDR3: TGTGCCAGCAGCCAAGAACCAGGGACGAATGAAAAACTGTTTTTT. It specifies CASSQEPGTNEKLFF.

This clonotype has just a few counts. V gene TRBV9 combines with J gene TRBJ2-1; D remains unclear. This CDR3 is built from 15 residues. The V gene lost 0 bases and the J gene lost 7 bases, with 14 bases spanning the gap. CDR1 and CDR2 (germline): SGDLS, YYNGEE. The CDR3 nucleotides read TGTGCCAGCAGCGTAGAAACACGTGCCTTGAATGAGCAGTTCTTC. Translating gives CASSVETRALNEQFF.

In this sample, this clonotype turned up many times. The genes are TRBV6-2 or TRBV6-3 and TRBJ1-3; no clear D gene. V lost 0 bases and J 4 bases, leaving 10 bases between the germline ends. Germline assignment: CDR1 MNHEY and CDR2 SVGEGT. The CDR3 consists of 15 residues. As DNA, the CDR3 is TGTGCCAGCAGTTACTCGGAGACGAGCGGAAACACCATATATTTT. Amino acids: CASSYSETSGNTIYF.

The genes are TRBV29-1 and TRBJ1-1; D not resolved. V was cut by 4 bases and J by 8 bases, with 8 bases left in between. The germline CDR1 and CDR2 sequences are SQVTM and ANQGSEA. The CDR3 extends over 10 amino acids. For the CDR3, the DNA is TGCAGCGTTGTTTCGAAGGAAGCTTTCTTT. This gives the protein CSVVSKEAFF. Full variable domain (rest looked up from reference TRBV29-1 and TRBJ1-1): SAVISQKPSRDICQRGTSLTIQCQVDSQVTMMFWYRQQPGQSLTLIATANQGSEATYESGFVIDKFPISRPNLTFSTLTVSNMSPEDSSIYLCSVVSKEAFFGQGTRLTVV.

V usage is TRBV20-1 and J usage is TRBJ2-5; D is unclear. Germline CDR1 DFQATT, CDR2 SNEGSKA (reference sequence). The CDR3 covers 17 residues. V shed 8 bases and J shed 4 bases, with 29 bases lying between them. In DNA, the CDR3 is TGCAGTACCACCCTACCGGCTAGTCGTATGGGTGGAGAGACCCAGTACTTC. The encoded protein is CSTTLPASRMGGETQYF.